This T cell receptor (beta chain) was captured by sequencing in a study of T cells after yellow fever vaccination. Study observations and caveats: Reappearing after the booster were most of the clones from primary vaccination (around 96% CD4, around 90% CD8).

TCRdb recomputed calls from the 5' RACE reads with MiXCR, one row per CDR3 protein. The top ten clones hold about 16% of a sample with around 500,000 distinct CDR3 sequences, 21% of them seen once. Concerning this clonotype: Its antigen is still unknown.

Germline lookup yields CDR1 SGHVS and CDR2 FQNEAQ. Trimming took off 1 base at V and 8 bases at J, with 17 bases between the two ends. The CDR3 is made up of 15 amino acids. V gene TRBV7-8 combines with J gene TRBJ1-2; the D gene is possibly TRBD1 (5 bases). The receptor was isolated from a man younger than 35 who received the YFV17D yellow fever vaccine. The starting material was PBMCs, obtained less than 25 days after the first yellow fever vaccination. CDR3: CASSLVDTSATGYTF. The CDR3, as DNA: TGTGCCAGCAGCTTAGTGGACACCTCAGCCACGGGCTACACCTTC.